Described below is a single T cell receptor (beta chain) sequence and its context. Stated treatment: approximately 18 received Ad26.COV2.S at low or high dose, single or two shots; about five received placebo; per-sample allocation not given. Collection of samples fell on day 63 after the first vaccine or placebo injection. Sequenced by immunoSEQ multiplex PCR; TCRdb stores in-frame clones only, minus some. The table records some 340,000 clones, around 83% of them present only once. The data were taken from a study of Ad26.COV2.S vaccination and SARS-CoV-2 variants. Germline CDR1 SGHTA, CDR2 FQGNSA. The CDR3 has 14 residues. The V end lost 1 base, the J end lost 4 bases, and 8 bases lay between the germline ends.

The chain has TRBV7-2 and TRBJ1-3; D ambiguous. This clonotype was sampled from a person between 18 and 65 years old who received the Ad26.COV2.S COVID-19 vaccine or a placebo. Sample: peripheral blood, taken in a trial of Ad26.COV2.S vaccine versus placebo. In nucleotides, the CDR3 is TGTGCCAGCAGCTTAGAATCAGCGGGAAACACCATATATTTT. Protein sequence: CASSLESAGNTIYF.